The source of this T cell receptor beta chain is a study of identical twins (TCRdb year 2016). Regarding the research as a whole: The study deep-sequenced TCR alpha and beta repertoires from monozygotic twins, unrelated adults of various ages and cord blood to test whether fetal clonotypes persist. Replicate twin experiments were performed at different times using different library preparation protocols to rule out contamination. What the authors observed across the whole study: In monozygotic twins, recombination models systematically underestimated out-of-frame TCR alpha sharing, but the models matched the sharing seen between unrelated individuals. Abundant cord blood beta clonotypes carried fewer insertions; young adult naive repertoires showed a weaker similar trend, while memory repertoires showed none. Conclusions relied on cross-sectional statistical analysis, since the same donors could not be followed over many years. Excess twin sharing in beta out-of-frame sequences was weaker because fewer shared sequences lowered the signal-to-noise ratio. Out-of-frame TCR alpha sequences shared between twins showed an excess of low generation-probability sequences compared with coincidental sharing between unrelated individuals. Zero-insertion analyses could be partly confounded by invariant T cells such as MAIT and iNKT, though diverse VJ usage argued against such confounding for most clonotypes.

Only healthy Caucasian donors were included. Using Miltenyi CD45RO+ enrichment and human naive T-cell isolation kits, memory (CD45RO+) and naive T cells were isolated from PBMC. This clonotype was seen many times. Its antigen is currently not known. No clone much larger than this one lies a single base away; base qualities are absent. The CDR3 runs 16 amino acids, cysteine and phenylalanine included. The kept DNA is CDR3 alone, 48 bases in frame from the first base. CDR1 KGHDR and CDR2 SFDVKD are derived from the germline V gene. V is shortened by 4 bases, J by 5 bases, and the region joining them spans 17 bases. The library was produced with 5' RACE. The run used an Illumina HiSeq 2000. Template switching added a universal primer binding site, and the final cDNA carried a unique molecular identifier that allowed TCR cDNA molecules to be counted accurately. First-strand cDNA for TCR alpha and beta chains was synthesized from specific primers in the conserved constant-segment region. To control for contamination, every cDNA library carried two barcodes: a SMART-Mk sample barcode plus Illumina barcodes. Two successive PCR steps introduced TruSeq adapter sequences along with Illumina sample barcodes. The Illumina HiSeq platform was used with custom primers to sequence TCR alpha and beta cDNA libraries. The paper's data handling went like this. Raw reads were processed with MiGEC to extract unique molecular identifiers, and MiXCR was used to determine CDR3 positions. For each individual, recombination models were inferred using an EM algorithm with the repgenHMM and IGoR tools. Shared clonotype analysis was performed with the tcR package in R, normalizing sharing by the product of cloneset sizes. To study raw recombination free of thymic and clonal selection effects, out-of-frame nonproductive sequences were analyzed. The raw public reads went through TCRdb reprocessing: fastp at Q25, MiXCR clone calling, in-frame beta chains kept. Rows merge per CDR3 protein into single entries with the most common DNA and genes. TCRdb, rather than the study authors, made the V and J calls. The sample has hundreds of thousands of distinct CDR3 sequences on record, 9.4% of them singletons. The ten largest make up 5.1% of the sample.

The chain couples TRBV24-1 to TRBJ2-1; no D gene call is confident. The specimen was memory (CD45RO+) T cells sorted from blood. Explained via the paper, the cell subset or site label denotes: CD45RO+ enriched T cells. This TCR was recovered from a woman aged 18-29 years in good health. The DNA is as follows: TGTGCCACCAGTGACCCTCGAGCAGGTAGGAACAATGAGCAGTTCTTC. Protein translation: CATSDPRAGRNNEQFF.